These 21 T cell receptor beta chains share one sample of origin, sequenced in a study of early T cells in non-severe SARS-CoV-2 infection. TCRdb fed the 5' RACE reads into MiXCR, producing one record per CDR3 protein. The sample has some 97,000 distinct CDR3 sequences; 11% are singletons. The sequencing here drew on whole blood, taken at baseline. The origin of the receptors is an adult who was a healthcare worker with PCR-confirmed SARS-CoV-2 infection or an uninfected control (not recorded which).

This clonotype was counted between two and nine times. The V and J genes are TRBV6-6 and TRBJ1-1; D is possibly TRBD1 (5 bases). Trimming removed 2 bases at V and 5 bases at J, with 12 bases between. The CDR3 runs to 14 residues. CDR1 and CDR2 (germline): MNHNY, SVGAGI (reference sequence). The CDR3 protein is CASSYGTRETEAFF. For the CDR3, the DNA is TGTGCCAGCAGTTACGGTACCAGGGAAACTGAAGCTTTCTTT.

Only a few counts were recorded for this clonotype. This chain connects TRBV24-1 to TRBJ2-1, with 9 positions matching TRBD1. Per germline, CDR1 KGHDR and CDR2 SFDVKD. The ends lost 3 bases at V and 4 bases at J; junction bases unmatched: 6. This CDR3 comprises 16 residues. For the CDR3, the DNA is TGTGCCACCAGTGATCCGGGACAGGGCAAATACAATGAGCAGTTCTTC. Translation gives CATSDPGQGKYNEQFF.

The chain carries TRBV20-1 and TRBJ1-5, with D perhaps TRBD1 (6 bases). CDR1 and CDR2 from the germline V gene are DFQATT and SNEGSKA (reference sequence). V was trimmed by 2 bases and J by 0 bases, leaving 11 bases between them. The CDR3 covers 15 residues. CDR3 amino acids: CSARMDSHSNQPQHF. The CDR3 bases are TGCAGTGCTAGAATGGACAGTCATAGCAATCAGCCCCAGCATTTT.

The chain joins TRBV29-1 to TRBJ2-2; D perhaps matches TRBD1 (6 bases). V was clipped by 3 bases and J by 1 base, with 6 bases between them. The CDR3 is 13 amino acids. The V gene's germline CDR1 is SQVTM and CDR2 ANQGSEA. The CDR3 nucleotides are TGCAGCGTTGACAGGGGGAACACCGGGGAGCTGTTTTTT. Protein sequence: CSVDRGNTGELFF.

This clonotype was counted between two and nine times. The J gene is TRBJ2-7, the V gene TRBV20-1, with D possibly being TRBD2 (6 bases). CDR3 size: 12 residues. Trimming took off 3 bases at V and 3 bases at J, with 9 bases between the two ends. Per germline, CDR1 DFQATT and CDR2 SNEGSKA (reference sequence). As DNA, the CDR3 is TGCAGTGCTAGCGGGAGTCACTACGAGCAGTACTTC. This encodes CSASGSHYEQYF.

The chain recombines TRBV29-1 with TRBJ2-1; a weak D match, TRBD2 (6 bases). The CDR3 is made up of 14 amino acids. Germline-derived CDR1 and CDR2 are SQVTM and ANQGSEA. The V gene lost 4 bases and the J gene lost 8 bases, with 18 bases spanning the gap. CDR3 protein: CSVGRDWVFDEQFF. DNA of the CDR3: TGCAGCGTTGGACGGGACTGGGTATTCGATGAGCAGTTCTTC.

This clonotype was seen many times. V is TRBV29-1 and J is TRBJ2-2, with 7 bases aligning to TRBD1. Germline V gives CDR1 SQVTM, CDR2 ANQGSEA. With 6 bases clipped from V and 6 bases from J, the junction kept 10 bases outside the gene matches. CDR3 length: 14 residues. In DNA, the CDR3 is TGCAGCGTGGTTGACAGGGAAGGAGCCGGGGAGCTGTTTTTT. Amino acids: CSVVDREGAGELFF.

This clonotype was observed at least ten times. This chain joins TRBV2 and TRBJ2-2, with 7 bases identical to TRBD1. Germline V CDR1 and CDR2: SNHLY, FYNNEI. The CDR3 spans 16 residues. V dropped 2 bases and J dropped 2; count of bases not matched to a gene: 5. The CDR3 bases are TGTGCCAGCAGTGAACATCGGGACAGAAACACCGGGGAGCTGTTTTTT. Encoded protein: CASSEHRDRNTGELFF. Full variable domain (outside the CDR3, taken from reference TRBV2 and TRBJ2-2): EPEVTQTPSHQVTQMGQEVILRCVPISNHLYFYWYRQILGQKVEFLVSFYNNEISEKSEIFDDQFSVERPDGSNFTLKIRSTKLEDSAMYFCASSEHRDRNTGELFFGEGSRLTVL.

This clonotype was seen a few times. V gene TRBV20-1 combines with J gene TRBJ2-1; TRBD2 might be the D (7 bases). CDR3 size: 14 residues. Germline-derived CDR1 and CDR2 are DFQATT and SNEGSKA (reference sequence). V lost 1 base to trimming and J lost 5 bases, with 12 bases between them. CDR3 amino acids: CSARVGGEDNEQFF. The CDR3 bases are TGCAGTGCTAGAGTAGGGGGGGAGGACAATGAGCAGTTCTTC.

The chain employs TRBV2 and TRBJ1-6, with D hard to call. CDR1 is SNHLY and CDR2 is FYNNEI in the germline V gene. The CDR3 totals 13 residues. V lost 8 bases and J 4 bases, leaving 9 bases between the germline ends. In DNA, the CDR3 is TGTGCCAGCTCAATAGGGTATAATTCACCCCTCCACTTT. Translating gives CASSIGYNSPLHF.

With respect to this clonotype: A much larger clone lies a single base off, so this may be a read error. The chain has TRBV3-1 and TRBJ1-1; D remains unclear. Looked up from germline, CDR1 is LGHDT and CDR2 is YNNKEL (reference sequence). The CDR3 loop spans 15 amino acids. The CDR3 sequence: CAGSQVIGRNTEAFF. The CDR3 DNA reads TGTGCCGGCAGCCAAGTGATTGGGCGGAACACTGAAGCTTTCTTT.

In this sample, this clonotype turned up a few times. The CDR3 DNA is TGTGCCAGCAGCTTAACCGCCCCGGACAGGCTCCCCTCCTACGAGCAGTACTTC. Encoded protein: CASSLTAPDRLPSYEQYF. The chain is built from TRBV7-2 and TRBJ2-7; 7 nucleotides line up with TRBD1. Germline V lookup: CDR1 SGHTA, CDR2 FQGNSA. The J segment lost 0 bases and the V segment lost 2 bases, leaving 13 bases of the junction unmatched. The CDR3 length is 18 residues.

This chain uses TRBV5-6 with TRBJ1-2, with a tentative D call TRBD1 (6 bases). Germline assignment: CDR1 SGHDT and CDR2 YYEEEE. V gave up 5 bases and J gave up 4 bases, with 24 bases separating them. The CDR3 runs 17 residues. The chain's CDR3 is CASSSTIQGRRGYGYTF. The CDR3 coding sequence is TGTGCCAGCAGTAGTACAATACAGGGACGCCGCGGCTATGGCTACACCTTC.

This clonotype was recorded many times. J is TRBJ1-3 and V is TRBV29-1; D remains unclear. Trimming removed 3 bases from V and 0 bases from J, with 9 bases in between. The CDR3 runs to 14 residues. Germline V gene data show CDR1 as SQVTM and CDR2 as ANQGSEA. For the CDR3, the DNA is TGCAGCGTTGATAACAGCGGCTCTGGAAACACCATATATTTT. This gives the protein CSVDNSGSGNTIYF.

This clonotype was detected a few times. The rearrangement uses TRBV24-1 and TRBJ2-1; 10 bases are a match to TRBD2. The J segment lost 7 bases and the V segment lost 1 base, leaving 3 bases of the junction unmatched. Germline V lookup: CDR1 KGHDR, CDR2 SFDVKD. CDR3 length equals 15 residues. The CDR3 nucleotides read TGTGCCACCAGTGATTTAGGACTAGCGGCTAATGAGCAGTTCTTC. Translation gives CATSDLGLAANEQFF.

The CDR3: CASSETGPSYEQYF. The CDR3, as DNA: TGTGCCAGCAGTGAGACAGGGCCCTCCTACGAGCAGTACTTC. The rearrangement uses TRBV6-1 and TRBJ2-7; 7 nucleotides agree with TRBD1. The V segment lost 3 bases and the J segment 0 bases; nucleotides outside the gene matches: 2. The CDR3 contains 14 residues. Germline CDR1 is MNHNS and CDR2 is SASEGT.

Concerning this clonotype: A much more abundant neighbour one base away suggests this may be a read error. The chain recombines TRBV6-5 with TRBJ1-5, with D possibly being TRBD1 (5 bases). Per the germline V gene, CDR1 is MNHEY and CDR2 is SVGAGI. The CDR3 totals 12 residues. The CDR3 spells CVSKQGNQPQHF. CDR3 bases: TGTGTCAGCAAACAGGGCAATCAGCCCCAGCATTTT.

Concerning this clonotype itself: Given a much more abundant clone one base away, this may be a read error. Since no conserved phenylalanine or tryptophan closes the CDR3, a read error is the likely cause. The V call is TRBV7-2, the J call TRBJ1-2; TRBD1 aligns across 8 bases. The germline gives CDR1 SGHTA, CDR2 FQGNSA. The trim removed 1 base at V and 5 bases at J, leaving 6 bases unmatched. The CDR3 is made up of 15 amino acids. The CDR3 loop is CASSLGTGRTYGYTY. CDR3 nucleotide sequence: TGTGCCAGCAGCTTAGGGACAGGGCGTACTTATGGCTACACCTAC.

This clonotype was recorded at least ten times. The chain links TRBV29-1 to TRBJ2-1; perhaps D is TRBD1 or TRBD2 (7 bases each). The CDR3 loop spans 18 amino acids. Trimming removed 4 bases from V and 4 bases from J, with 26 bases in between. CDR1 and CDR2 from the germline V gene are SQVTM and ANQGSEA. The chain's CDR3 is CSVVARGEPGLQYNEQFF. The CDR3, as DNA: TGCAGCGTTGTGGCCAGGGGGGAACCGGGACTACAATACAATGAGCAGTTCTTC.

The genes are TRBV4-1 and TRBJ1-1; D unclear. V lost 4 bases and J lost 0, with 6 bases in between. Germline-derived CDR1 and CDR2 are MGHRA and YSYEKL. This CDR3 comprises 13 residues. CDR3 loop: CASSLTMNTEAFF. In DNA, the CDR3 is TGCGCCAGCAGCCTGACAATGAACACTGAAGCTTTCTTT.

This clonotype was counted many times. The rearrangement links TRBV7-3 to TRBJ2-3, with D unresolved. Between the trimmed V and J ends, which lost 1 base and 5 bases, there was a span of 7 bases. CDR3 size: 13 residues. Germline V gene data show CDR1 as SGHTA and CDR2 as FQGTGA. In DNA, the CDR3 is TGTGCCAGCAGCTTAATTCTTCGAGATACGCAGTATTTT. Its translation: CASSLILRDTQYF.